The present TCR beta chain was sequenced within a study of T cell responses to AZD1222 COVID-19 vaccine. The CDR3 spans 15 residues. V was pared by 0 bases and J by 12 bases, with 17 bases between. Germline lookup yields CDR1 LGHDT and CDR2 YNNKEL (reference sequence). TCRdb's copy holds only in-frame clones and misses some; the assay was immunoSEQ multiplex PCR. The sample contains 120,000 or so clones, around 86% of which appear only once. Regarding this clone: Its specificity is not known.

Overall study results and limits: Reports say nearly half of spike-specific TCRs go after unmutated variant regions.

This material consisted of peripheral blood, taken 28 days after the second AZD1222 dose. This chain connects TRBV3-1 (or the pseudogene TRBV3-2) to TRBJ1-4; D possibly corresponds to TRBD1 (6 bases). The sequence was collected from an adult who received the AZD1222 COVID-19 vaccine. The CDR3 DNA reads TGTGCCAGCAGCCAAGATCAACAGGGAGTGGTTGAACTGTTTTTT. Encoded protein: CASSQDQQGVVELFF.